This T cell receptor (beta chain) originates from a study of shared clonotypes between healthy human individuals. Study overall: Sampling drew on donors who were a couple of women and three men aged 18 to 49. Study findings and constraints: Donor scarcity curtailed the genetic and exposure-history diversity represented herein.

Trimming shortened V by 3 bases and J by 4 bases, and 6 bases separated the two germline ends. The CDR3 is 12 amino acids. In germline, CDR1 is MDHEN, CDR2 SYDVKM. Loaded into unsorted PBMC replicate PCRs was about 0.3 ug DNA, 30,000 or so T cell genomes. The table came from immunoSEQ multiplex PCR; TCRdb's copy has only in-frame clones and leaves some out. The repertoire has 450,000 to 500,000 clones, 78% of them found once; the top ten carry approximately 12%. In unsorted samples, genomic DNA was obtained using roughly 99 million PBMCs. On this clone itself: Its specificity is not known.

This clonotype was sampled from a woman in her thirties or forties in good health. Some clones in this sample may be carry-over from other donors' samples. The specimen sequenced was PBMCs. The chain links TRBV28 to TRBJ1-2; D not resolved. The CDR3 is CASSLRTYGYTF. For the CDR3, the DNA is TGTGCCAGCAGTTTGAGAACCTATGGCTACACCTTC.